What follows are 7 T cell receptor beta chains derived from one specimen sequenced in a study of vaccination effects on CD4 cells after COVID-19. The table came from immunoSEQ multiplex PCR; TCRdb's copy has only in-frame clones and leaves some out. The sample lists about 66,000 clones, 76% occurring once. The antigens for these receptors are not known. Ahead of sequencing, the ViraFEST assay grew antigen-specific CD4+ T cells using viral peptide pools. Upon completion of around 9 days in culture, CD4+ T cells were isolated. Either the mRNA-1273 or the BNT162b2 vaccine was given to participants as two doses. Here the sequenced sample was CD4+ T cells from PBMCs cultured with HCoV-OC43 spike peptides, taken after COVID-19 vaccination. The subset denotes: HCoV-OC43 spike overlapping peptide pool stimulation. The receptors shown here come from a human donor who received a COVID-19 vaccine.

This chain connects TRBV10-3 to TRBJ2-3, with 9 bases fitting TRBD2. In germline, CDR1 is ENHRY, CDR2 SYGVKD. The CDR3 covers 14 residues. V was pared by 6 bases and J by 5 bases, with 6 bases of the junction left unmatched. The CDR3 is CAIRGGGAVDTQYF. The DNA for the CDR3 is TGTGCCATCAGGGGCGGGGGGGCGGTAGATACGCAGTATTTT.

This clone was detected once. The chain is built from TRBV24-1 and TRBJ2-3, with 12 positions matching TRBD2. Germline V gene lookup returns CDR1 KGHDR and CDR2 SFDVKD. V was pared by 2 bases and J by 1 base, with 3 bases of the junction left unmatched. This CDR3 is built from 17 residues. The CDR3 protein is CATSDSRTSGGTDTQYF. Written as DNA, the CDR3 is TGTGCCACCAGTGATTCTCGGACTAGCGGGGGCACAGATACGCAGTATTTT.

This chain connects TRBV7-2 to TRBJ1-1, with D uncertain. Germline V gives CDR1 SGHTA, CDR2 FQGNSA. Between the trimmed V and J ends, which lost 3 bases and 0 bases, there was a span of 8 bases. This CDR3 spans 14 amino acids. CDR3 in DNA: TGTGCCAGCAGCTTGACGGTCCTGAACACTGAAGCTTTCTTT. Its translation: CASSLTVLNTEAFF. Drawing the rest from reference TRBV7-2 and TRBJ1-1, the complete variable domain is GAGVSQSPSNKVTEKGKDVELRCDPISGHTALYWYRQSLGQGLEFLIYFQGNSAPDKSGLPSDRFSAERTGGSVSTLTIQRTQQEDSAVYLCASSLTVLNTEAFFGQGTRLTVV.

With regard to this clone: This CDR3 is also generated by other DNA sequences in the sample. V gene TRBV30 combines with J gene TRBJ1-3, with 7 bases identical to TRBD1. Looked up from germline, CDR1 is GTSNPN and CDR2 is SVGIG (reference sequence). CDR3 length: 13 residues. V lost 3 bases to trimming and J lost 2 bases; unmatched junction nucleotides: 1. The DNA for the CDR3 is TGTGCCTGGAGCACAGGGGCTGGAAACACCATATATTTT. This encodes CAWSTGAGNTIYF.

The V gene is TRBV4-1, the J gene TRBJ1-5; TRBD1 matches 8 bases. This CDR3 has 18 amino acids. V lost 0 bases, J lost 2 bases, and 9 bases stayed unmatched. In germline, CDR1 is MGHRA, CDR2 YSYEKL. DNA for the CDR3: TGCGCCAGCAGCCAAGAATACCACCCGACAGGGGGCAATCAGCCCCAGCATTTT. Protein sequence: CASSQEYHPTGGNQPQHF.

The rearrangement links TRBV18 to TRBJ1-2; D might be TRBD1 (6 bases). The CDR3 runs to 15 residues. Trimming took off 3 bases at V and 7 bases at J, with 18 bases between the two ends. Germline lookup yields CDR1 KGHSH and CDR2 LQKENI. The CDR3 region has the DNA TGTGCCAGCTCACCGGTTAGGGGGGGCGAGCGTGGCTACACCTTC. It is translated as CASSPVRGGERGYTF. The variable domain in full, completed from reference TRBV18 and TRBJ1-2, reads NAGVMQNPRHLVRRRGQEARLRCSPMKGHSHVYWYRQLPEEGLKFMVYLQKENIIDESGMPKERFSAEFPKEGPSILRIQQVVRGDSAAYFCASSPVRGGERGYTFGSGTRLTVV.

The rearrangement joins TRBV10-2 to TRBJ2-2; D not certain. The CDR3 consists of 12 residues. CDR1 is WSHSY, CDR2 SAAADI, per germline. Trimming took 0 bases from V and 7 from J, leaving 3 bases between them. CDR3 region: CASSESYGELFF. CDR3 DNA: TGCGCCAGCAGTGAGTCGTACGGGGAGCTGTTTTTT.